This T cell receptor (beta chain) emerged from a study of blood T cell repertoires in COVID-19. Study as a whole: PBMCs, B-cell-depleted T cells, or T cells provided the cDNA or gDNA that made up the material.

Everyone who took part was roughly 18 to 90 years old, and they came from some 23 US areas. CDR1 is KGHSH, CDR2 LQKENI, per germline. This CDR3 comprises 16 residues. V was trimmed by 1 base and J by 3 bases, leaving 15 bases between them. Study processing details: Amplification from reference gene primers served as the basis for estimated nucleated cell counts. The data were produced by immunoSEQ multiplex PCR, yet TCRdb's version contains in-frame clones alone and is incomplete. V and J calls and clone size come straight from that table; D and trimming were deduced from the DNA. Of approximately 250,000 clones listed, around 89% were seen once; the top ten hold around 1.2%.

V and J are TRBV18 and TRBJ1-1; tentative D call: TRBD1 (6 bases). What was sequenced was PBMCs or T cells enriched from blood (not recorded which). This TCR came from a woman in her 40s with acute COVID-19. The CDR3 protein is CASSPRDTGPYTEAFF. CDR3 DNA: TGTGCCAGCTCACCACGGGATACAGGGCCCTACACTGAAGCTTTCTTT.